A single sample is the source of the 5 T cell receptor beta chains below, sequenced in a study of blood T cell repertoires in COVID-19. Measured with immunoSEQ multiplex PCR; TCRdb has only the in-frame clones, and not every one. The sample records under 200,000 clones, more than 75% being singletons. The sample was PBMCs or T cells enriched from blood (not recorded which). All receptors derive from a man between 35 and 55 years old with acute COVID-19.

CDR3 sequence reads: CASSLGGWDTEAFF. The CDR3 DNA reads as TGCGCCAGCAGCTTGGGGGGCTGGGACACTGAAGCTTTCTTT. The V and J genes are TRBV5-1 and TRBJ1-1, with D possibly matching TRBD1 (5 bases). The germline CDR1 and CDR2 sequences are SGHRS and YFSETQ. V was shortened by 0 bases and J by 3 bases, with 9 bases between the two germline ends. The length of the CDR3 is 14 residues.

V is TRBV28 and J is TRBJ1-1; possibly TRBD1 for D (6 bases). V was pared by 5 bases and J by 1 base, with 11 bases between. The length of the CDR3 is 14 residues. In germline, CDR1 is MDHEN, CDR2 SYDVKM. Written as DNA, the CDR3 is TGTGCCAGCAGTATCGGACAGAGGAACACTGAAGCTTTCTTT. It codes for CASSIGQRNTEAFF.

The chain uses TRBV9 and TRBJ2-2; the D gene is possibly TRBD2 (5 bases). The CDR3 is 15 residues long. Germline values: CDR1 SGDLS, CDR2 YYNGEE. Trimming took 6 bases from V and 3 from J, leaving 15 bases between them. In nucleotides, the CDR3 is TGTGCCAGCATGAGGGCCCCCGCGGACACCGGGGAGCTGTTTTTT. Protein: CASMRAPADTGELFF.

V and J are TRBV30 and TRBJ1-1, with D maybe TRBD1 (5 bases). The germline V gene encodes CDR1 GTSNPN and CDR2 SVGIG (reference sequence). There are 11 residues in the CDR3. Trimming removed 3 bases from V and 12 bases from J, with 14 bases in between. The CDR3 nucleotides are TGTGCCTGGAGACCTCCGGAGGGGCCTTTCTTT. Residues: CAWRPPEGPFF. Drawing the rest from reference TRBV30 and TRBJ1-1, the complete variable domain is SQTIHQWPATLVQPVGSPLSLECTVEGTSNPNLYWYRQAAGRGLQLLFYSVGIGQISSEVPQNLSASRPQDRQFILSSKKLLLSDSGFYLCAWRPPEGPFFGQGTRLTVV.

The chain combines TRBV10-1 with TRBJ1-1; possibly TRBD1 for D (5 bases). The V end was cut by 10 bases, the J end by 3 bases, with 15 bases between. Per germline, CDR1 WNHNN and CDR2 SYGVQD (reference sequence). The CDR3 is 13 residues long. CDR3 sequence: CAIRGRGDTEAFF. The CDR3 DNA reads TGCGCCATCCGAGGGAGGGGAGACACTGAAGCTTTCTTT.